This T cell receptor (beta chain) was profiled in a study of cytomegalovirus exposure and HLA in healthy donors. The study's findings and limits: Some TCR beta chains (about 180 of them) were listed as cytomegalovirus-associated.

A remark on this clone: Its antigen is currently unknown.

PCR amplification relied on 60 Vbeta primers (plus 13 Jbeta primers). TCRdb's table, derived via immunoSEQ multiplex PCR, lists solely in-frame clones and lacks some. The sample carries some 200,000 clones, roughly 80% recorded once. Sequencing input: PBMCs. The clonotype originates from a girl aged 2-10 years in good health and CMV-seronegative.

The CDR3 sequence: CASSLAGGRGDTQYF. For the CDR3, the DNA is TGCGCCAGCAGCTTGGCTGGCGGGAGAGGAGATACGCAGTATTTT. V and J are TRBV5-1 and TRBJ2-3; 7 nucleotides match TRBD2. With 0 bases clipped from V and 5 bases from J, the junction kept 6 bases outside the gene matches. In germline, CDR1 is SGHRS, CDR2 YFSETQ. The CDR3 loop spans 15 amino acids.